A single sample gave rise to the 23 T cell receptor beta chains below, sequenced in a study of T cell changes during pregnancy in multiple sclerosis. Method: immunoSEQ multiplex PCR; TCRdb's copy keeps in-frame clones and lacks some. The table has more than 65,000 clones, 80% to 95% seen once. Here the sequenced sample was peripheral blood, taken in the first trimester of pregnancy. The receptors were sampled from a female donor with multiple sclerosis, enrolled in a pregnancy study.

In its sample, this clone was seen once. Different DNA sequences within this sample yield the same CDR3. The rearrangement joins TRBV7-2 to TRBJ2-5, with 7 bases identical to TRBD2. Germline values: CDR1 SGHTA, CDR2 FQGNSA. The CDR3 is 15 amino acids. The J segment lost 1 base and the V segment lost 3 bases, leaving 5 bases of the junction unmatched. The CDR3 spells CASSLSSGFQETQYF. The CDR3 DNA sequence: TGTGCCAGCAGCTTGAGTAGCGGGTTCCAAGAGACCCAGTACTTC.

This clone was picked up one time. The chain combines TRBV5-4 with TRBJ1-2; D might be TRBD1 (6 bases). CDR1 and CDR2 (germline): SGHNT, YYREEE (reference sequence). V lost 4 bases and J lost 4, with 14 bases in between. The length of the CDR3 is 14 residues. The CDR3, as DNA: TGTGCCAGCAGCCCTGGCGGGGGGGCCTATGGCTACACCTTC. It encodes CASSPGGGAYGYTF.

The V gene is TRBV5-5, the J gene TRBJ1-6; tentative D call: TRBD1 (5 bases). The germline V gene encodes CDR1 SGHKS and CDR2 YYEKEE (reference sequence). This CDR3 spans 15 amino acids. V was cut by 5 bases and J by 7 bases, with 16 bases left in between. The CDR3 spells CASRPGERENSPLHF. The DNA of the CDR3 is TGTGCCAGCAGGCCGGGGGAGCGGGAAAATTCACCCCTCCACTTT.

The CDR3 protein is CAWTRLQRQGGFGGTGELFF. DNA for the CDR3: TGTGCCTGGACTCGATTGCAGAGACAGGGCGGATTCGGAGGCACCGGGGAGCTGTTTTTT. V gene TRBV30 combines with J gene TRBJ2-2; 7 nucleotides match TRBD1. Germline values: CDR1 GTSNPN, CDR2 SVGIG (reference sequence). CDR3 length equals 20 residues. After removal of 4 bases from V and 4 bases from J, the junction contained 24 bases not matched to a gene.

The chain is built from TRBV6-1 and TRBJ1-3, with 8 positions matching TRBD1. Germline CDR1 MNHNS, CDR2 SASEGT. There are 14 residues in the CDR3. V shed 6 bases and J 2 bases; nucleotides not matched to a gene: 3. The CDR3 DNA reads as TGTGCCAGCAGCCAGGGACAGGCTGGAAACACCATATATTTT. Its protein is CASSQGQAGNTIYF.

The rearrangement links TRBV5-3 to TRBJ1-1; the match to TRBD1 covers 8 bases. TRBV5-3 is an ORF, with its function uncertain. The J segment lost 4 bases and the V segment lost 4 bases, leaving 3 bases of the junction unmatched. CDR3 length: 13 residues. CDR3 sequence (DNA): TGTGCCAGAAGCGTACAGGGGGGCACTGAAGCTTTCTTT. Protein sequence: CARSVQGGTEAFF.

The CDR3, as DNA: TGTGCCAGCAGCTTGGGACAATCGGGCGAGCAGTTCTTC. It specifies CASSLGQSGEQFF. The gene calls are TRBV7-6 and TRBJ2-1, with D tentatively TRBD1 (6 bases). The CDR3 runs 13 residues. Germline lookup yields CDR1 SGHVS and CDR2 FNYEAQ. V dropped 3 bases and J dropped 10 bases, with 13 bases sitting between them.

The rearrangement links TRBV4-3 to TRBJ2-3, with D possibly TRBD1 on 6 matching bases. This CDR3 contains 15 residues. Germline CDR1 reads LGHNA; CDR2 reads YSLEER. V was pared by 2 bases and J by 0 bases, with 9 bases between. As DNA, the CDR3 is TGCGCCAGCAGCCAACAGGGGCACAGCACAGATACGCAGTATTTT. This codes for CASSQQGHSTDTQYF.

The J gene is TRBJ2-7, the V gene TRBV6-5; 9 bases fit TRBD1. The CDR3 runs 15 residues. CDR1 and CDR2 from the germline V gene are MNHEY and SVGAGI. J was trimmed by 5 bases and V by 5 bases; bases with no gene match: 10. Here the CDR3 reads CASSTQQGAADEQYF. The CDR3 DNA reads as TGTGCCAGCAGTACCCAACAGGGGGCGGCAGACGAGCAGTACTTC.

This CDR3 reads CASSPTEGLQNEQFF. The CDR3 bases are TGTGCCAGCTCCCCGACGGAGGGCCTGCAAAATGAGCAGTTCTTC. The V and J genes are TRBV18 and TRBJ2-1, with D possibly being TRBD2 (6 bases). Looked up from germline, CDR1 is KGHSH and CDR2 is LQKENI. The CDR3 length is 15 residues. The ends were cut back, 6 bases at V and 7 bases at J, with 19 bases in the middle.

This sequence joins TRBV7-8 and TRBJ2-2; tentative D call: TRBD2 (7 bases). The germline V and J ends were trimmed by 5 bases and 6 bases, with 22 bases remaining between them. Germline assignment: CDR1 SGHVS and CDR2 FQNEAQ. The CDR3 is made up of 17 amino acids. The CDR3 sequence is CASSDRGALRRAGELFF. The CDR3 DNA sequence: TGTGCCAGCAGCGACCGGGGGGCATTACGGAGGGCCGGGGAGCTGTTTTTT.

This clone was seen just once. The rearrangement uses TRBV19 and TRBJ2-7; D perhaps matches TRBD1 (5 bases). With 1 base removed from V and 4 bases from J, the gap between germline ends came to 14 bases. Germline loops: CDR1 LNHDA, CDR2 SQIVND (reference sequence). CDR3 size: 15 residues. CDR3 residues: CASSIALQGAYEQYF. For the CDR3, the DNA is TGTGCCAGTAGTATAGCCCTCCAGGGCGCTTACGAGCAGTACTTC.

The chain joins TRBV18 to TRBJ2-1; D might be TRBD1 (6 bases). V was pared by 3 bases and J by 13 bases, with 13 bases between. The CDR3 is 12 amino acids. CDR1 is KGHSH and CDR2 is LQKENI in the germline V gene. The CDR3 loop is CASSPFRDNQFF. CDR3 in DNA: TGTGCCAGCTCACCGTTCCGGGACAACCAGTTCTTC.

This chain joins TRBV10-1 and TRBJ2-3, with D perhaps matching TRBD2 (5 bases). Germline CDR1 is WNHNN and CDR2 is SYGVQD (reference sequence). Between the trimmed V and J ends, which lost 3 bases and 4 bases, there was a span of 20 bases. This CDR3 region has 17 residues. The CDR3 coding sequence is TGCGCCAGCAGTGACCCGGGCTGGGCGGCGGGCCCAGATACGCAGTATTTT. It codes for CASSDPGWAAGPDTQYF.

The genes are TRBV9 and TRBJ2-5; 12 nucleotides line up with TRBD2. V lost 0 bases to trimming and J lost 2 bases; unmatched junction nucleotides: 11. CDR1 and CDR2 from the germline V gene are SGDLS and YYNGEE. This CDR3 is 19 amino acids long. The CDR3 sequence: CASSVGRLRTSGIQETQYF. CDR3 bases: TGTGCCAGCAGCGTAGGTCGGCTAAGGACTAGCGGGATTCAAGAGACCCAGTACTTC.

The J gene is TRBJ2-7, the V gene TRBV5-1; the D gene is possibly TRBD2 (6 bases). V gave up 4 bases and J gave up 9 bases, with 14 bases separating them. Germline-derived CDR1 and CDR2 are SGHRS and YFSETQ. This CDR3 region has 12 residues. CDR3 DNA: TGCGCCAGCAGCCGGGGGACGTCCTTGCAGTACTTC. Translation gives CASSRGTSLQYF.

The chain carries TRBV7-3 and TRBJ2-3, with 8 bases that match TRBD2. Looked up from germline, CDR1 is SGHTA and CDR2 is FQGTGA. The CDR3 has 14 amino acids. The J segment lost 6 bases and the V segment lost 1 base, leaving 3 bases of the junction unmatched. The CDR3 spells CASSLISGADTQYF. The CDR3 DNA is TGTGCCAGCAGCTTAATTAGCGGGGCGGATACGCAGTATTTT. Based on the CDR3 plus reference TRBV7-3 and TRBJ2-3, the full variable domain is GAGVSQTPSNKVTEKGKYVELRCDPISGHTALYWYRQSLGQGPEFLIYFQGTGAADDSGLPNDRFFAVRPEGSVSTLKIQRTERGDSAVYLCASSLISGADTQYFGPGTRLTVL.

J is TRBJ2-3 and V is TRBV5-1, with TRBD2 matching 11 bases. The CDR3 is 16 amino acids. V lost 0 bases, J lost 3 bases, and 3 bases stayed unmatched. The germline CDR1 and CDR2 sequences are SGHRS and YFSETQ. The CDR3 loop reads CASSLGLAGLTDTQYF. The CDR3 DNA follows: TGCGCCAGCAGCTTGGGACTAGCGGGGTTAACAGATACGCAGTATTTT.

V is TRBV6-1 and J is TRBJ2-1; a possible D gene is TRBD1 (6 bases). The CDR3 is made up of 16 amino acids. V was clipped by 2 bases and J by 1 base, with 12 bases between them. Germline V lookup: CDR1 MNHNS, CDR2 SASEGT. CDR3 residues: CASSEILGGSYNEQFF. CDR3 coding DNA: TGTGCCAGCAGTGAAATTTTAGGGGGTTCCTACAATGAGCAGTTCTTC.

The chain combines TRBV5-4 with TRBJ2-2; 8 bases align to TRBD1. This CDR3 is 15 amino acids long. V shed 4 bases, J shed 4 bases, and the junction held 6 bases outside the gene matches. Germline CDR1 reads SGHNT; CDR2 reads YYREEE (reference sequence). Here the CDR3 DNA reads TGTGCCAGCAGCCCGGGACAGGTGGGCACCGGGGAGCTGTTTTTT. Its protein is CASSPGQVGTGELFF.

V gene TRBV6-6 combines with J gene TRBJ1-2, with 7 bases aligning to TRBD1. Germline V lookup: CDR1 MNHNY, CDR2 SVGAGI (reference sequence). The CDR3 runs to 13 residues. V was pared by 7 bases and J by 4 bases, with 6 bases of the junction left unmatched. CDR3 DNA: TGTGCCAGCAATCCGACAGGGACCTATGGCTACACCTTC. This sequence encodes CASNPTGTYGYTF.

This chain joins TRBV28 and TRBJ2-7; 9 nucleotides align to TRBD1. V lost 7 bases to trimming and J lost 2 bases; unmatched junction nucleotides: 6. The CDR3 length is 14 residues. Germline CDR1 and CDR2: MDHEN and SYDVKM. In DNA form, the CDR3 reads TGTGCCAGCACCTTCGGGGACAGGGCCTACGAGCAGTACTTC. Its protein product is CASTFGDRAYEQYF.

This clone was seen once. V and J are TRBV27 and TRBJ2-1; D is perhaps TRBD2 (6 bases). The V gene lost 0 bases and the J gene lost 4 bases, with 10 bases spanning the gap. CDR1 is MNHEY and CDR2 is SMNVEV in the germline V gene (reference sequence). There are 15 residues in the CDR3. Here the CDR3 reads CASSLSPLAYNEQFF. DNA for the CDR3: TGTGCCAGCAGTTTATCGCCACTAGCTTACAATGAGCAGTTCTTC.